This T cell receptor (beta chain) was observed in a study of blood T cell repertoires in COVID-19. As concerns this clone: The same CDR3 is also encoded by other DNA sequences in this sample.

This CDR3 spans 13 amino acids. Germline V CDR1 and CDR2: LNHNV, YYDKDF (reference sequence). The ends were cut back, 0 bases at V and 4 bases at J, with 4 bases in the middle. Measured with immunoSEQ multiplex PCR; TCRdb has only the in-frame clones, and not every one. The data contain hundreds of thousands of clones, approximately 89% of them singletons. The sequencing sample was made of peripheral blood. The receptor comes from a woman aged 30 to 39 with COVID-19, enrolled during active disease. The chain employs TRBV15 and TRBJ1-5; D gene uncertain. CDR3 in DNA: TGTGCCACCAGCAGAGATCAAAATCAGCCCCAGCATTTT. This codes for CATSRDQNQPQHF.